Below, 18 T cell receptor beta chains from the same sample are listed, as sequenced in a study of T cell changes during pregnancy in multiple sclerosis. Clones were sequenced by immunoSEQ multiplex PCR, and TCRdb holds only the in-frame ones, with some missing. The table lists about 52,000 clones, approximately 92% of them singletons. This material consisted of CD4+ T cells from peripheral blood mononuclear cells, taken in the third trimester of pregnancy. Receptor source: a female donor with multiple sclerosis, enrolled in a pregnancy study.

CDR3 sequence: CASSRQGPSSGNTIYF. As DNA, the CDR3 is TGTGCCAGCAGTCGACAGGGCCCTTCCTCTGGAAACACCATATATTTT. This chain uses TRBV4-2 with TRBJ1-3; TRBD1 matches at 7 bases. The germline gives CDR1 LGHNA, CDR2 YNFKEQ. V trimming: 6 bases; J trimming: 0 bases; junction bases outside the gene matches: 8. The CDR3 runs 16 residues.

This clone was recorded once. This chain links TRBV6-6 with TRBJ2-5; possible D gene TRBD2, 5 bases. The V end lost 6 bases, the J end lost 1 base, and 12 bases lay between the germline ends. Germline assignment: CDR1 MNHNY and CDR2 SVGAGI (reference sequence). This CDR3 spans 14 amino acids. CDR3 residues: CASSLGKGQETQYF. The CDR3 DNA follows: TGTGCCAGCAGCCTCGGGAAAGGCCAAGAGACCCAGTACTTC.

The rearrangement joins TRBV9 to TRBJ1-2, with D unresolved. The CDR3 length is 16 residues. Trimming cost V 1 base and J 2 bases, with 15 bases left between them. Germline CDR1 reads SGDLS; CDR2 reads YYNGEE. DNA for the CDR3: TGTGCCAGCAGCGTACAGGATCCGCCATTCAACTATGGCTACACCTTC. It is translated as CASSVQDPPFNYGYTF. The whole variable domain, remainder taken from reference TRBV9 and TRBJ1-2, is DSGVTQTPKHLITATGQRVTLRCSPRSGDLSVYWYQQSLDQGLQFLIQYYNGEERAKGNILERFSAQQFPDLHSELNLSSLELGDSALYFCASSVQDPPFNYGYTFGSGTRLTVV.

The chain is built from TRBV9 and TRBJ2-1; 13 bases are a match to TRBD2. There are 15 residues in the CDR3. The V segment lost 3 bases and the J segment 7 bases; nucleotides outside the gene matches: 4. Germline-derived CDR1 and CDR2 are SGDLS and YYNGEE. DNA for the CDR3: TGTGCCAGCAGCGCCAGACTAGCGGGGGGTAATGAGCAGTTCTTC. Translating it yields CASSARLAGGNEQFF.

The V gene is TRBV6-1, the J gene TRBJ1-1; D may be TRBD1 (6 bases). Germline CDR1 reads MNHNS; CDR2 reads SASEGT. This CDR3 contains 14 residues. V shed 6 bases and J shed 5 bases, with 16 bases lying between them. The CDR3 sequence is CASRVQGGVTEAFF. CDR3 sequence (DNA): TGTGCCAGCAGAGTACAGGGTGGTGTAACTGAAGCTTTCTTT.

The chain uses TRBV5-4 and TRBJ1-2; D not certain. The germline gives CDR1 SGHNT, CDR2 YYREEE (reference sequence). This CDR3 comprises 12 residues. Trimming took 0 bases from V and 7 from J, leaving 7 bases between them. The CDR3 DNA sequence: TGTGCCAGCAGCTTGGCCGCAGGTGGCTACACCTTC. It translates to CASSLAAGGYTF.

The gene calls are TRBV9 and TRBJ2-7; D may be TRBD2 (5 bases). Trimming removed 1 base at V and 6 bases at J, with 11 bases between. This CDR3 is 13 amino acids long. Germline V gene data show CDR1 as SGDLS and CDR2 as YYNGEE. CDR3 nucleotides: TGTGCCAGCAGCGTACGGGATTCCGGCGAGCAGTACTTC. Its protein product is CASSVRDSGEQYF.

The chain has TRBV14 and TRBJ1-2, with 8 bases identical to TRBD1. CDR1 is SGHDN and CDR2 is FVKESK in the germline V gene. The CDR3 extends over 13 amino acids. Unmatched junction bases numbered 1, after V lost 3 bases and J lost 4 bases. CDR3 loop: CASSQDRAYGYTF. CDR3 coding DNA: TGTGCCAGCAGCCAGGACAGGGCCTATGGCTACACCTTC.

CDR3 in DNA: TGTGCTAGTGGTTTCTTCTGGACAGGGGGCAGGAACACTGAAGCTTTCTTT. It encodes CASGFFWTGGRNTEAFF. The J gene is TRBJ1-1, the V gene TRBV12-5, with 11 nucleotides matching TRBD1. This CDR3 spans 17 amino acids. The V gene end was trimmed by 3 bases and the J gene end by 1 base; junction bases not matched to a gene: 7. Germline V lookup: CDR1 LGHNT, CDR2 FRNRAP.

In this sample, this clone turned up once. V usage is TRBV4-3 and J usage is TRBJ2-1, with 8 bases fitting TRBD2. J gave up 4 bases and V 2 bases, and 13 bases lay outside the gene matches. CDR3 length: 18 amino acids. Per germline, CDR1 LGHNA and CDR2 YSLEER. In nucleotides, the CDR3 is TGCGCCAGCAGCCAACTATATGGTACTAGCGGATTATACAATGAGCAGTTCTTC. This sequence encodes CASSQLYGTSGLYNEQFF.

This clone was found once. The chain couples TRBV7-6 to TRBJ1-6; unclear D gene. The germline V and J ends were trimmed by 1 base and 8 bases, with 9 bases remaining between them. The germline V gene encodes CDR1 SGHVS and CDR2 FNYEAQ. The CDR3 loop spans 14 amino acids. This chain's CDR3 is CASSLGNSYSPLHF. The CDR3 bases are TGTGCCAGCAGCTTAGGCAACTCGTATTCACCCCTCCACTTT.

The chain employs TRBV30 and TRBJ1-2; 11 bases agree with TRBD1. CDR1 and CDR2 (germline): GTSNPN, SVGIG (reference sequence). After removal of 1 base from V and 7 bases from J, the junction contained 5 bases not matched to a gene. CDR3 length: 14 amino acids. The CDR3 DNA follows: TGTGCCTGGAGTGAGGACAGGGGGCGGCGTGGCTACACCTTC. It is translated as CAWSEDRGRRGYTF. Together with reference TRBV30 and TRBJ1-2, the CDR3 gives the full variable domain: SQTIHQWPATLVQPVGSPLSLECTVEGTSNPNLYWYRQAAGRGLQLLFYSVGIGQISSEVPQNLSASRPQDRQFILSSKKLLLSDSGFYLCAWSEDRGRRGYTFGSGTRLTVV.

The J gene is TRBJ1-1, the V gene TRBV6-5, with D perhaps matching TRBD1 (5 bases). The CDR3 has 16 residues. Germline V gene sequence: CDR1 MNHEY, CDR2 SVGAGI. V was trimmed by 2 bases and J by 1 base, leaving 14 bases between them. Here the CDR3 DNA reads TGTGCCAGCAGTTACCGCGGGCGGGGGAAGAACACTGAAGCTTTCTTT. This codes for CASSYRGRGKNTEAFF.

The chain uses TRBV2 and TRBJ1-1; 7 bases agree with TRBD1. The ends lost 9 bases at V and 1 base at J; junction bases unmatched: 5. This CDR3 spans 13 amino acids. Per germline, CDR1 SNHLY and CDR2 FYNNEI. The DNA of the CDR3 is TGTGCCAGAGGCCAGGGGGGGAACACTGAAGCTTTCTTT. This codes for CARGQGGNTEAFF.

V usage is TRBV7-3 and J usage is TRBJ2-7; possibly TRBD1 for D (5 bases). Germline V gene sequence: CDR1 SGHTA, CDR2 FQGTGA. Trimming removed 5 bases from V and 4 bases from J, with 15 bases in between. This CDR3 has 14 amino acids. CDR3 sequence (DNA): TGTGCCAGCAGCCCGACAGTTCTTTCATACGAGCAGTACTTC. Its protein product is CASSPTVLSYEQYF.

The gene calls are TRBV30 and TRBJ2-7, with 7 bases aligning to TRBD2. In germline, CDR1 is GTSNPN, CDR2 SVGIG (reference sequence). The CDR3 runs to 14 residues. V lost 0 bases, J lost 0 bases, and 2 bases stayed unmatched. The chain's CDR3 is CAWSVGGGSYEQYF. As DNA, the CDR3 is TGTGCCTGGAGTGTAGGCGGGGGCTCCTACGAGCAGTACTTC.

The chain combines TRBV6-1 with TRBJ2-7; the match to TRBD1 covers 7 bases. Germline V CDR1 and CDR2: MNHNS, SASEGT. This CDR3 contains 17 residues. Germline trimming cut 0 bases from V and 3 bases from J; bases unmatched to any gene: 11. DNA for the CDR3: TGTGCCAGCAGTGAAGCGGTGGGACAGATTTTCGTCTACGAGCAGTACTTC. The encoded protein is CASSEAVGQIFVYEQYF.

The chain recombines TRBV5-4 with TRBJ1-2; TRBD1 matches 9 bases. Germline assignment: CDR1 SGHNT and CDR2 YYREEE (reference sequence). The CDR3 is 13 amino acids. V shed 4 bases, J shed 4 bases, and the junction held 2 bases outside the gene matches. This chain's CDR3 is CASSTGGAYGYTF. CDR3 sequence (DNA): TGTGCCAGCAGCACAGGGGGCGCCTATGGCTACACCTTC.